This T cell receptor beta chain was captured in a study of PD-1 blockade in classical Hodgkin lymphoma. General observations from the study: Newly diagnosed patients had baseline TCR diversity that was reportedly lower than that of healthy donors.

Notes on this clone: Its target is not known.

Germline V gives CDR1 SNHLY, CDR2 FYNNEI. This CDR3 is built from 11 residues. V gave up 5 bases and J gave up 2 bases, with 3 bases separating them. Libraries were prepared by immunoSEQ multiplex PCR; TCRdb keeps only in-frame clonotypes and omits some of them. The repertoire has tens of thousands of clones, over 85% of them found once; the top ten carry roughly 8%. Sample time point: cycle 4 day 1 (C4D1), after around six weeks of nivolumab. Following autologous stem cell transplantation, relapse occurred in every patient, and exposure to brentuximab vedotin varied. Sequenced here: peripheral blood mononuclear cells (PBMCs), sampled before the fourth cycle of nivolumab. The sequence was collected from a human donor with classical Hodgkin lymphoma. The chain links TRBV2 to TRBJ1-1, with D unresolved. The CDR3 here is CASSLNTEAFF. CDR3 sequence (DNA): TGTGCCAGCAGTTTAAACACTGAAGCTTTCTTT.